These T cell receptor beta chains were read from a single sample in a study of blood T cell repertoires in COVID-19. Data came from immunoSEQ multiplex PCR; TCRdb stores just in-frame clones and leaves some out. The table includes some 80,000 clones, 70% to 90% detected once. The sample comprised peripheral blood. Receptors were obtained from a man aged 55 to 70 with COVID-19, enrolled during active disease. Each CDR3 is given with its conserved first and last residue.

>TRBV5-1
CASSSQGANEKLFF
>TRBV14
CASSQDGNSGNTIYF
>TRBV19
CASSDHPTGFSYEQYF
>TRBV5-1
CASSLGGQGNSPLHF
>TRBV5-1
CASSFRAGVTGELFF
>TRBV10-2
CASSLGQLTGELFF
>TRBV27
CASRRQDYGYTF
>TRBV19
CASSIIEPNEKLFF
>TRBV30
CAWSSTGDHQPQHF
>TRBV7-6
CASAKNRLAFTDTQYF
>TRBV2
CASSEGLLANNQPQHF
>TRBV2
CASSSGTSGRGPGETQYF
>TRBV12-3/TRBV12-4
CASHRNTEAFF
>TRBV24-1
CATSAVGQTNTGELFF
>TRBV5-1
CASSTGQGDSPLHF
>TRBV6-6
CASNPRGGGNEQFF
>TRBV6-5
CASSYLRGGQPQHF
>TRBV3-1/TRBV3-2
CASSRSEAVAYGYTF
>TRBV29-1
CSVAGTALWDTQYF
>TRBV6-1
CASSEEEGANEQYF
>TRBV2
CASSGTGATNEKLFF
>TRBV6-2/TRBV6-3
CASSYRRLYSNQPQHF
>TRBV6-2/TRBV6-3
CASSYPASGRYEQYF
>TRBV19
CASSLQASEQFF
>TRBV6-5
CASSYSIGVQPTEAFF
>TRBV11-2
CASSSSPFRDRGLGETQYF
>TRBV24-1
CATRDGGDYGYTF
>TRBV9
CASSSQGADSGNTIYF
>TRBV7-9
CASRDPQGHTEAFF
>TRBV28
CASSSQQVGITEAFF
>TRBV10-1
CASSTGFDTQYF
>TRBV6-1
CASSDLSSGYEQYF
>TRBV3-1/TRBV3-2
CASRTTGTYNSPLHF
>TRBV6-1
CASSEWMIQGAGNTIYF
>TRBV30
CAWSTNGEAFF
>TRBV6-2/TRBV6-3
CASSTYQETQYF
>TRBV4-1
CASSPSGTAYEQYF
>TRBV6-6
CASSYSTGAGNTIYF
>TRBV18
CASSQGVYGYTF
>TRBV28
CASSPYGTGDSEKLFF
>TRBV10-1
CASSSGLASSQFF
>TRBV10-1
CASSPGQNSPLHF
>TRBV4-2
CASSQDSWDSLGTQYF
>TRBV28
CASSKPAGGQRNIQYF
>TRBV2
CASTVHTTYGYTF
>TRBV29-1
CSVLTGTGGSAFF
>TRBV2
CASTVTTVSYEQYF
>TRBV4-1
CASSHRQGMGGYTF
>TRBV5-4
CASSNGLAGGPGELFF
>TRBV5-4
CASGKNPQRGKIQETQYF
>TRBV5-1
CASSTTGLDSPLHF
>TRBV28
CASNGRNQPQHF
>TRBV6-5
CASRTQVMSEQYF
>TRBV28
CASRPGLAGVSGELFF
>TRBV9
CASSVDRYNEQFF
>TRBV19
CASSMGQGVMNEQFF